Listed below are T cell receptor beta chains from one sample, sequenced in a study of control samples from healthy donors and cancer patients. Method: immunoSEQ multiplex PCR; TCRdb's copy keeps in-frame clones and lacks some. The sample consists of some 140,000 clones, about 95% of them appearing once. Sequenced input: PBMCs. The origin of the receptors is a man in his sixties with colorectal cancer. The CDR3 runs from the conserved cysteine through the conserved F or W. Fields, in order: CDR3 length, clone size, D gene, J gene, V gene, CDR3 protein, CDR3 DNA. D genes are given only for firm matches. Size is stated for part of the rows, as once, few or many counts, or as a class when the clone is expanded.

>15|NA|NA|TRBJ1-3|TRBV6-1
CASSELDSSGNTIYF
TGTGCCAGCAGTGAACTCGACAGCTCTGGAAACACCATATATTTT
>17|NA|NA|TRBJ2-1|TRBV7-9
CASSPLSGGSKVGEQFF
TGTGCCAGCAGCCCACTATCCGGGGGCAGTAAGGTCGGGGAGCAGTTCTTC
>14|NA|NA|TRBJ1-5|TRBV25-1
CASSDRGGNQPQHF
TGTGCCAGCAGTGACAGGGGCGGGAATCAGCCCCAGCATTTT
>17|NA|TRBD2|TRBJ2-1|TRBV18
CASSPSQGRGNYNEQFF
TGTGCCAGCTCACCCAGTCAAGGGCGGGGGAATTACAATGAGCAGTTCTTC
>13|NA|TRBD1|TRBJ2-7|TRBV5-1
CASRSGTGYEQYF
TGCGCCAGCAGATCCGGGACAGGCTACGAGCAGTACTTC
>15|NA|NA|TRBJ1-2|TRBV5-1
CASSLDKVANYGYTF
TGCGCCAGCAGCTTGGACAAGGTGGCTAACTATGGCTACACCTTC
>13|NA|NA|TRBJ1-2|TRBV11-3
CASSLDKRWGYTF
TGTGCCAGCAGCTTAGATAAGAGGTGGGGCTACACCTTC
>15|NA|NA|TRBJ1-1|TRBV10-3
CAISESDRGRTEAFF
TGTGCCATCAGTGAGTCTGACCGGGGGAGGACTGAAGCTTTCTTT
>20|NA|TRBD2|TRBJ2-2|TRBV4-1
CASSQVRGLAGAADTGELFF
TGCGCCAGCAGCCAAGTCCGGGGCCTAGCGGGGGCCGCTGACACCGGGGAGCTGTTTTTT
>14|NA|NA|TRBJ2-3|TRBV5-1
CASSLGQVTDTQYF
TGCGCCAGCAGCTTGGGGCAGGTTACAGATACGCAGTATTTT
>15|NA|TRBD1|TRBJ2-2|TRBV19
CASSLQGTNTGELFF
TGTGCCAGTTCACTACAGGGGACGAACACCGGGGAGCTGTTTTTT
>14|NA|NA|TRBJ1-1|TRBV6-6
CASNLQAGNTEAFF
TGTGCCAGCAACTTACAGGCGGGGAACACTGAAGCTTTCTTT
>14|once|TRBD1|TRBJ1-1|TRBV6-6
CASRDGQGVQKAFF
TGTGCCAGCAGGGATGGACAGGGGGTACAAAAAGCTTTCTTT
>12|NA|NA|TRBJ1-2|TRBV3-1/TRBV3-2
CASRSINYGYTF
TGTGCCAGCAGGTCGATTAACTATGGCTACACCTTC
>13|NA|NA|TRBJ1-2|TRBV18
CASSPQRIYGYTF
TGTGCCAGCTCACCACAACGGATCTATGGCTACACCTTC
>13|NA|TRBD2|TRBJ2-5|TRBV12-3/TRBV12-4
CASSFTGGETQYF
TGTGCCAGCAGTTTCACGGGGGGTGAGACCCAGTACTTC
>14|NA|NA|TRBJ1-1|TRBV27
CASSRGSANTEAFF
TGTGCCAGCAGTCGAGGCTCCGCGAACACTGAAGCTTTCTTT
>16|NA|TRBD1|TRBJ2-7|TRBV5-4
CASSLDGRGRSYEQYF
TGTGCCAGCAGCTTGGACGGCAGGGGGCGGTCCTACGAGCAGTACTTC
>13|NA|NA|TRBJ1-1|TRBV19
CASSRRRNTEAFF
TGTGCCAGTAGTCGGCGGAGGAACACTGAAGCTTTCTTT
>15|NA|TRBD1|TRBJ1-5|TRBV30
CAWSVGGRGDQPQHF
TGTGCCTGGAGTGTGGGAGGCAGGGGGGATCAGCCCCAGCATTTT
>13|NA|NA|TRBJ1-1|TRBV5-1
CASKRATNTEAFF
TGCGCCAGCAAGAGGGCCACAAACACTGAAGCTTTCTTT
>13|once|NA|TRBJ2-3|TRBV9
CASSSGGTDTQYF
TGTGCCAGCAGCTCCGGGGGCACAGATACGCAGTATTTT
>14|NA|TRBD2|TRBJ2-5|TRBV28
CASSFIAGWETQYF
TGTGCCAGCAGTTTTATAGCGGGGTGGGAGACCCAGTACTTC
>13|NA|NA|TRBJ1-2|TRBV19
CASSPTDNYGYTF
TGTGCCAGTAGTCCGACAGATAACTATGGCTACACCTTC
>12|NA|NA|TRBJ1-1|TRBV7-9
CASSLASSEAFF
TGTGCCAGCAGCTTAGCCAGTTCTGAAGCTTTCTTT
>15|NA|TRBD2|TRBJ2-7|TRBV14
CASSQEWGLAREQYF
TGTGCCAGCAGCCAAGAGTGGGGACTAGCGCGCGAGCAGTACTTC
>17|NA|NA|TRBJ1-3|TRBV7-9
CASRARGQGHSGNTIYF
TGTGCCAGCAGGGCCCGTGGGCAGGGCCACTCTGGAAACACCATATATTTT
>13|NA|NA|TRBJ1-2|TRBV5-1
CASSLHRTRGYTF
TGCGCCAGCAGCTTGCACCGCACGAGGGGCTACACCTTC
>12|NA|NA|TRBJ2-1|TRBV3-1/TRBV3-2
CASSQAAGHTFF
TGTGCCAGCAGCCAAGCAGCAGGCCATACGTTCTTC
>15|NA|TRBD1|TRBJ2-5|TRBV11-2
CASSSTGQGWETQYF
TGTGCCAGCAGCTCGACGGGACAGGGGTGGGAGACCCAGTACTTC
>17|NA|NA|TRBJ2-1|TRBV5-8
CASSPYIRGKGYNEQFF
TGTGCCAGCAGCCCTTACATTCGGGGAAAAGGGTACAATGAGCAGTTCTTC
>15|NA|TRBD2|TRBJ2-3|TRBV3-1/TRBV3-2
CASSWTSGRSDTQYF
TGTGCCAGCAGTTGGACTAGCGGGCGCTCCGATACGCAGTATTTT
>13|NA|NA|TRBJ1-1|TRBV6-5
CASSRQMDSEAFF
TGTGCCAGCAGCAGACAAATGGACAGTGAAGCTTTCTTT
>16|NA|NA|TRBJ1-3|TRBV18
CASSPPFQVEGNTIYF
TGTGCCAGCTCACCACCGTTCCAGGTTGAGGGAAACACCATATATTTT
>16|once|NA|TRBJ1-3|TRBV19
CASSTLLSISGNTIYF
TGTGCCAGTAGTACCTTACTGTCAATCTCTGGAAACACCATATATTTT
>15|NA|NA|TRBJ2-5|TRBV3-1/TRBV3-2
CASSQGTPARETQYF
TGTGCCAGCAGCCAAGGGACCCCAGCGAGGGAGACCCAGTACTTC
>13|NA|NA|TRBJ1-5|TRBV7-9
CASSRDGSGPQHF
TGTGCCAGCAGCCGGGACGGGTCGGGACCCCAGCATTTT
>15|NA|NA|TRBJ1-1|TRBV5-1
CASSLAGRMNTEAFF
TGCGCCAGCAGCTTGGCTGGCAGGATGAACACTGAAGCTTTCTTT
>15|NA|TRBD1|TRBJ2-4|TRBV6-6
CASSYGTGGKNIQYF
TGTGCCAGCAGTTACGGGACAGGGGGCAAAAACATTCAGTACTTC
>11|once|NA|TRBJ1-1|TRBV5-6
CASSLRTEAFF
TGTGCCAGCAGCTTGAGGACAGAAGCTTTCTTT
>15|NA|NA|TRBJ2-5|TRBV7-7
CASSSLTGRQETQYF
TGTGCCAGCAGCTCCTTGACGGGAAGGCAAGAGACCCAGTACTTC
>13|NA|NA|TRBJ2-5|TRBV11-2
CASSFGTQETQYF
TGTGCCAGCAGCTTCGGCACGCAAGAGACCCAGTACTTC
>18|NA|NA|TRBJ2-2|TRBV4-1
CASSETPWGRQNTGELFF
TGCGCCAGCAGCGAAACCCCCTGGGGACGGCAGAACACCGGGGAGCTGTTTTTT
>17|NA|NA|TRBJ1-3|TRBV7-9
CASSLSWARSAGNTIYF
TGTGCCAGCAGCTTAAGTTGGGCCAGGTCGGCGGGAAACACCATATATTTT
>14|NA|TRBD1|TRBJ1-2|TRBV5-1
CASSWDRTAGGYTF
TGCGCCAGCAGCTGGGACAGAACCGCTGGTGGCTACACCTTC
>15|NA|TRBD1|TRBJ1-2|TRBV29-1
CSVDLGQGALDGYTF
TGCAGCGTTGATCTAGGACAGGGGGCTTTGGATGGCTACACCTTC